The rows below give T cell receptor beta chains drawn from one sample of a study of a mutant IDH1 vaccine in newly diagnosed glioma. These TCRs' antigens remain unknown. TCRdb's copy holds only in-frame clones and misses some; the assay was immunoSEQ multiplex PCR. The table has 30,000 or so clones, around 77% seen once; the top ten hold more than 3%. This sample comprised PBMCs, obtained from a glioma patient whose treatment included an IDH1 peptide vaccine. Receptor source: a middle-aged man with glioma. Some clones in this sample may be carry-over from other donors' samples. The CDR3 runs from the conserved cysteine through the conserved F or W. A D gene is named only where the DNA matches it firmly. Clone size is shown for a subset of rows, as once, few, many or a class of expanded clone.

-,TRBV9,TRBJ1-1,-,CASSGGWGNTEAFF,TGTGCCAGCAGCGGCGGATGGGGGAACACTGAAGCTTTCTTT
-,TRBV30,TRBJ1-5,-,CAWSVGGNQPQHF,TGTGCCTGGAGTGTTGGAGGGAATCAGCCCCAGCATTTT
TRBD1,TRBV5-5,TRBJ2-3,-,CASSFQQGAQDTQYF,TGTGCCAGCAGCTTTCAGCAGGGGGCTCAAGATACGCAGTATTTT
TRBD1,TRBV7-8,TRBJ1-1,-,CASSLAGQLNTEAFF,TGTGCCAGCAGCTTAGCGGGACAGCTGAACACTGAAGCTTTCTTT
-,TRBV30,TRBJ1-1,-,CAWTIERAEAFF,TGTGCCTGGACAATAGAAAGGGCTGAAGCTTTCTTT
TRBD1,TRBV25-1,TRBJ1-5,-,CASSLSGQGYQPQHF,TGTGCCAGCAGTCTTTCGGGACAGGGGTATCAGCCCCAGCATTTT
-,TRBV30,TRBJ1-1,few,CAWMDERIVF,TGTGCCTGGATGGATGAACGCATCGTCTTT
-,TRBV4-3,TRBJ1-1,-,CASSQGTANTEAFF,TGCGCCAGCAGCCAAGGGACAGCTAACACTGAAGCTTTCTTT
-,TRBV30,TRBJ1-6,-,CAWSVARESPLHF,TGTGCCTGGAGTGTTGCCAGGGAGTCACCCCTCCACTTT
TRBD2,TRBV6-4,TRBJ2-3,-,CASSGSAGGTDTQYF,TGTGCCAGCAGTGGCTCAGCGGGGGGCACAGATACGCAGTATTTT
-,TRBV30,TRBJ1-3,-,CALGGYTGNTIYF,TGTGCCCTTGGCGGGTACACTGGAAACACCATATATTTT
TRBD1,TRBV5-4,TRBJ2-2,-,CASSRDRETGELFF,TGTGCCAGCAGTCGGGACAGGGAGACCGGGGAGCTGTTTTTT
-,TRBV10-3,TRBJ1-2,-,CAISGDSARGYTF,TGTGCCATCAGTGGAGATTCGGCCCGTGGCTACACCTTC
-,TRBV6-5,TRBJ2-7,-,CASNILSGIGEQYF,TGTGCCAGCAATATACTGTCAGGGATCGGTGAGCAGTACTTC
-,TRBV5-8,TRBJ1-2,-,CASSLAAGTYGYTF,TGTGCCAGCAGCTTGGCCGCGGGGACCTATGGCTACACCTTC
TRBD1,TRBV6-1,TRBJ1-6,-,CASRGTGQNSSPLHF,TGTGCCAGCAGGGGGACAGGGCAGAATAGTTCACCCCTCCACTTT
-,TRBV5-1,TRBJ2-7,-,CASSLAQGGEQYF,TGCGCCAGCAGCTTGGCCCAGGGGGGCGAGCAGTACTTC
TRBD1,TRBV2,TRBJ2-5,-,CASSDPGQGSTQYF,TGTGCCAGCAGTGATCCGGGACAGGGTTCGACCCAGTACTTC
-,TRBV7-9,TRBJ2-3,-,CASSSLSSTDTQYF,TGTGCCAGCAGCTCCTTATCTAGCACAGATACGCAGTATTTT
-,TRBV30,TRBJ2-3,-,CACTTGGTSTDTQYF,TGTGCCTGTACAACCGGGGGTACTAGCACAGATACGCAGTATTTT
TRBD2,TRBV6-5,TRBJ2-7,-,CASSYSTSRDEQYF,TGTGCCAGCAGTTACTCGACTAGCCGGGACGAGCAGTACTTC
-,TRBV5-5,TRBJ1-1,-,CASSYGSGNTEAFF,TGTGCCAGCAGCTACGGATCGGGGAACACTGAAGCTTTCTTT
TRBD1,TRBV6-1,TRBJ1-1,-,CASSEERWYRDREVNTEAFF,TGTGCCAGCAGTGAAGAGCGATGGTATCGGGACAGGGAAGTGAACACTGAAGCTTTCTTT
TRBD1,TRBV5-6,TRBJ2-2,-,CASSLTGATGELFF,TGTGCCAGCAGCTTGACAGGGGCAACCGGGGAGCTGTTTTTT